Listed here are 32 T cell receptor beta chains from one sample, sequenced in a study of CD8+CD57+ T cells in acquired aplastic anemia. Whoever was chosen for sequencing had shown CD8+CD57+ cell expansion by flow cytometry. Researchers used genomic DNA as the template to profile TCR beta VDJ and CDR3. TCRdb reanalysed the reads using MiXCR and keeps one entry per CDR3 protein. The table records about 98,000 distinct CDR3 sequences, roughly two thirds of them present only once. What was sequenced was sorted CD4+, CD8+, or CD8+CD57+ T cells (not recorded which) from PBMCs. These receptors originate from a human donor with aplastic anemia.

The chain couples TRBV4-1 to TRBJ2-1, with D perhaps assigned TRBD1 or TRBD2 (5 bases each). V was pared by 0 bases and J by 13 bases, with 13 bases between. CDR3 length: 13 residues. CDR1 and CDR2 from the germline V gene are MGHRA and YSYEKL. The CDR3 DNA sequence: TGCGCCAGCAGCCAAGATTCTTTCAGGGACCAGTTCTTC. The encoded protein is CASSQDSFRDQFF.

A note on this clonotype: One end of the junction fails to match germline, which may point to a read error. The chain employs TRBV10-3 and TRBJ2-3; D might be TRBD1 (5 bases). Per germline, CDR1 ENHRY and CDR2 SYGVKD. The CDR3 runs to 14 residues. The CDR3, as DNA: TGTGCCAGCAGTAGGGGCAGGGTCCCAGATACGCAGTATTTT. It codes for CASSRGRVPDTQYF.

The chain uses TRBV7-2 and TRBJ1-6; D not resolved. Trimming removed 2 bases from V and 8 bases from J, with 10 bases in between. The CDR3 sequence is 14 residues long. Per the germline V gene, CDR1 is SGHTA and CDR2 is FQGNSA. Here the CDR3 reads CASSLSGPDSPLHF. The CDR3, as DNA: TGTGCCAGCAGCTTATCCGGCCCGGATTCACCCCTCCACTTT.

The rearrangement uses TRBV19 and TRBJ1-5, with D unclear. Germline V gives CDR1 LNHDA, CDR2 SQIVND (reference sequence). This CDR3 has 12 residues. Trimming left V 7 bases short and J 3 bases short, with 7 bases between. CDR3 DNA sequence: TGTGCCAGTAACCAGTTCAATCAGCCCCAGCATTTT. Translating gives CASNQFNQPQHF.

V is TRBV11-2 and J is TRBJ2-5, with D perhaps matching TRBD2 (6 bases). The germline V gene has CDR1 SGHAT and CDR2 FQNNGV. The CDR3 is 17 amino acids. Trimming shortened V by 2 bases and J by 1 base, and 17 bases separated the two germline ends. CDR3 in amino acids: CASSLSGVGGTQETQYF. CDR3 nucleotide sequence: TGTGCCAGCAGCTTAAGTGGCGTGGGGGGAACCCAAGAGACCCAGTACTTC.

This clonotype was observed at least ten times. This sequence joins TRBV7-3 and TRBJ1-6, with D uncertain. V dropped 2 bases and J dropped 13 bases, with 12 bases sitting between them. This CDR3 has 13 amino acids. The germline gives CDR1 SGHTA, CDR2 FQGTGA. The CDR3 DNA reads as TGTGCCAGCAGCTTAGGAGGGTCCGATCCCCTCCACTTT. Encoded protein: CASSLGGSDPLHF.

CDR3 coding DNA: TGTGCCACCAGTGGGGGTGCCGCTGGTCCCATCCAAGAGACCCAGTACTTC. It translates to CATSGGAAGPIQETQYF. The chain carries TRBV24-1 and TRBJ2-5, with no clear D. With 5 bases removed from V and 1 base from J, the gap between germline ends came to 19 bases. Germline assignment: CDR1 KGHDR and CDR2 SFDVKD. The CDR3 has 17 residues.

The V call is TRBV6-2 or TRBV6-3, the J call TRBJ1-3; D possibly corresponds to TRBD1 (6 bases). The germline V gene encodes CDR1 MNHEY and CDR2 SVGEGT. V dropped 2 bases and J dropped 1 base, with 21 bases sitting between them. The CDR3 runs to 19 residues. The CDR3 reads CASSYEGGGGIWSGNTIYF. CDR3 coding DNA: TGTGCCAGCAGTTACGAGGGAGGGGGAGGGATCTGGTCTGGAAACACCATATATTTT.

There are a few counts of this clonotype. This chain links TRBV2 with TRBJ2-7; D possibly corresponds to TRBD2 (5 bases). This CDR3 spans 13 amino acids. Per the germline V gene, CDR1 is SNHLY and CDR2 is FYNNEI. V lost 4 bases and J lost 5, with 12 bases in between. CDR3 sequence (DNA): TGTGCCAGCAGTGGGAACTCCGGGAACGAGCAGTACTTC. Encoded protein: CASSGNSGNEQYF.

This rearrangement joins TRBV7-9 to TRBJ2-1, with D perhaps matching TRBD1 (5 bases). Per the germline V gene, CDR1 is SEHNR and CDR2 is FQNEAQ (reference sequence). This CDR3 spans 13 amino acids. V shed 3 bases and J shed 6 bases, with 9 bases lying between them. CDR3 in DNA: TGTGCCAGCAGCTTGTGGGGCACCAATGAGCAGTTCTTC. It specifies CASSLWGTNEQFF.

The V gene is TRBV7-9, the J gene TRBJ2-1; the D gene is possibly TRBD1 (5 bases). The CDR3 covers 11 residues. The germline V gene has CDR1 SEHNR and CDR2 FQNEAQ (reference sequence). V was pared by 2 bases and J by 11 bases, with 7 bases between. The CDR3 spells CASSLRGKQFF. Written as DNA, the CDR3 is TGTGCCAGCAGCTTAAGGGGAAAGCAGTTCTTC.

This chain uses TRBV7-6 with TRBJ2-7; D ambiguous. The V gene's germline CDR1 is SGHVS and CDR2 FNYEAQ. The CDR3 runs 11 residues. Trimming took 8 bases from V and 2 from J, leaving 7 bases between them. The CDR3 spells CASGPTYEQYF. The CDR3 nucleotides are TGTGCCAGCGGACCGACCTACGAGCAGTACTTC.

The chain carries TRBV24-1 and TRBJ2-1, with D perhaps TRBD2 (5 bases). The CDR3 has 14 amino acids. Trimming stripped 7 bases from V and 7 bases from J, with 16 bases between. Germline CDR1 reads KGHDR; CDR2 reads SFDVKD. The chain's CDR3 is CATSPSGGRNEQFF. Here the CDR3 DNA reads TGTGCCACCAGCCCATCAGGAGGCAGGAATGAGCAGTTCTTC.

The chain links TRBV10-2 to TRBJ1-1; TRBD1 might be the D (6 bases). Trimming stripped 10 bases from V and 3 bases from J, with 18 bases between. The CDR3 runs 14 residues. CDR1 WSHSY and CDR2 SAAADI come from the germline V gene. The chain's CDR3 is CATRKGVVDTEAFF. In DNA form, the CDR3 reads TGCGCCACCCGAAAGGGGGTTGTGGACACTGAAGCTTTCTTT.

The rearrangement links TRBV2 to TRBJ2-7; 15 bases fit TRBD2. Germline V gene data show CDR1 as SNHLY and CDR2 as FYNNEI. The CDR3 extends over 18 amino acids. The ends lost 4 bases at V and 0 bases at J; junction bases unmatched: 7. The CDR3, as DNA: TGTGCCAGCAGTGGGACTAGCGGGGGGGCCATAGGCTCCTACGAGCAGTACTTC. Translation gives CASSGTSGGAIGSYEQYF.

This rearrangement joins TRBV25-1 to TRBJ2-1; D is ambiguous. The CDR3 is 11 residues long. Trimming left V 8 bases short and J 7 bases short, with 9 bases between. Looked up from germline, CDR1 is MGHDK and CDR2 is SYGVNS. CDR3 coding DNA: TGTGCCAGCGGTGGTAGGAATGAGCAGTTCTTC. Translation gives CASGGRNEQFF.

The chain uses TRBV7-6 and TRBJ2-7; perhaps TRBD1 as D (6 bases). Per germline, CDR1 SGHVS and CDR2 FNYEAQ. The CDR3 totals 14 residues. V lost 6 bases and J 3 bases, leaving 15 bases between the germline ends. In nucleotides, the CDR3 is TGTGCCAGCAGTTCACAGGGTCTGGGCTACGAGCAGTACTTC. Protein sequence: CASSSQGLGYEQYF.

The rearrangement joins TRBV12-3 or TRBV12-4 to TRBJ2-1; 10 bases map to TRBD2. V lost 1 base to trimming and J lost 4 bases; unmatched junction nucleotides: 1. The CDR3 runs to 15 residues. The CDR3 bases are TGTGCCAGCAGTTTAGGGACTAGCGGATACAATGAGCAGTTCTTC. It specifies CASSLGTSGYNEQFF.

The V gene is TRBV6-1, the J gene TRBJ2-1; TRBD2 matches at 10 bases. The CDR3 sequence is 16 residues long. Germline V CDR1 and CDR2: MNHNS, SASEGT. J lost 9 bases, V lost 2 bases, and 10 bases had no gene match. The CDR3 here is CASSELAGALRTEQFF. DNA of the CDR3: TGTGCCAGCAGTGAACTAGCGGGGGCCCTTCGGACTGAGCAGTTCTTC.

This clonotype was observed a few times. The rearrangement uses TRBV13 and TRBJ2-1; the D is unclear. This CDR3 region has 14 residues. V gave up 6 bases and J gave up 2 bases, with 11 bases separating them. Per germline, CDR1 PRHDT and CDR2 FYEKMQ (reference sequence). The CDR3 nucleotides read TGTGCCAGCAGGGTGGGCCGCACCTACAATGAGCAGTTCTTC. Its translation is CASRVGRTYNEQFF.

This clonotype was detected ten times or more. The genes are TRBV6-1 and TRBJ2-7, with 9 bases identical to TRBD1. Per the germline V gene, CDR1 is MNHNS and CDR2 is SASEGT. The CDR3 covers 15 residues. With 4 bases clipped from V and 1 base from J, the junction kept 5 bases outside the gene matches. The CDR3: CASSVGQGQSYEQYF. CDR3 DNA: TGTGCCAGCAGTGTAGGACAGGGGCAATCCTACGAGCAGTACTTC.

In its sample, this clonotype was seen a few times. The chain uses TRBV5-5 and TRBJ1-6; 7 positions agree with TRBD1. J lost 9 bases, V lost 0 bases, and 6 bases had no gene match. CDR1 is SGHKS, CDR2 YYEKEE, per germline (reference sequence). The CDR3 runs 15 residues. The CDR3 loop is CASSLAGQSSSPLHF. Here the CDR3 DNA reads TGTGCCAGCAGCTTGGCGGGACAGTCCAGTTCACCCCTCCACTTT.

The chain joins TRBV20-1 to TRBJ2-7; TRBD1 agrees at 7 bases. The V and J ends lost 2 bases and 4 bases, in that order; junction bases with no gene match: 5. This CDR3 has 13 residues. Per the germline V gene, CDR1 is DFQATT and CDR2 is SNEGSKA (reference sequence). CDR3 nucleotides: TGCAGTGCTAGATCGGACAGGAGGTACGAGCAGTACTTC. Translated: CSARSDRRYEQYF.

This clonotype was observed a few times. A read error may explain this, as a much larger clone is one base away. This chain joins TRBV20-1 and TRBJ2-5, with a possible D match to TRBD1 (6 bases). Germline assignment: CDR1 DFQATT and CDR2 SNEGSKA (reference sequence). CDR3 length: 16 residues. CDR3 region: CSARDLRGGGQETQHF. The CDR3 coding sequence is TGCAGTGCTAGAGACCTCAGGGGTGGGGGCCAAGAGACCCAGCACTTC.

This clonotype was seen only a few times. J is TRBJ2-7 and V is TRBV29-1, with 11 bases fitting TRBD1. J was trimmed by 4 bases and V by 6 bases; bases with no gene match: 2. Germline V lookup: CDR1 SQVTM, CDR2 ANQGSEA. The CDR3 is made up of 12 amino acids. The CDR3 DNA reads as TGCAGCGTCGGGACAGGGGGGTACGAGCAGTACTTC. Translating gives CSVGTGGYEQYF.

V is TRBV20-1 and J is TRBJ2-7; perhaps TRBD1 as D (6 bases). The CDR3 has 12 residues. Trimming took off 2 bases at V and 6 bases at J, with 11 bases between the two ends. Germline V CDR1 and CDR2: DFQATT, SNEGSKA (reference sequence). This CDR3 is CSARPRDIEQYF. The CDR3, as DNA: TGCAGTGCTAGACCCCGGGACATCGAGCAGTACTTC.

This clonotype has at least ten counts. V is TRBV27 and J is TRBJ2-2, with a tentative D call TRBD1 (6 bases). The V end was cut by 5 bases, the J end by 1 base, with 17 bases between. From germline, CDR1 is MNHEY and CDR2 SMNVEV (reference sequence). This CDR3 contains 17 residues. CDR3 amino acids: CASSSSEGQKNTGELFF. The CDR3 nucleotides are TGTGCCAGCAGTAGTTCCGAGGGACAAAAGAACACCGGGGAGCTGTTTTTT.

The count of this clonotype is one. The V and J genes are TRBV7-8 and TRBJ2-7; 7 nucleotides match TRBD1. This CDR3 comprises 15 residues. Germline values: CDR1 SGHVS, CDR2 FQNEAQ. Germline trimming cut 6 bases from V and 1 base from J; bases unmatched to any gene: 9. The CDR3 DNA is TGTGCCAGCAGGTTATCAGGGGGACGTTCCTACGAGCAGTACTTC. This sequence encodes CASRLSGGRSYEQYF.

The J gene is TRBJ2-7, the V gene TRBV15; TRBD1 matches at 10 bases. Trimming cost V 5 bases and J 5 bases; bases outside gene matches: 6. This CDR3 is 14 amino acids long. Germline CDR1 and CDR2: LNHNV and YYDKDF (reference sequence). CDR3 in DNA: TGTGCCACCAGCCTGACAGGGGGCAGGGACGAGCAGTACTTC. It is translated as CATSLTGGRDEQYF.

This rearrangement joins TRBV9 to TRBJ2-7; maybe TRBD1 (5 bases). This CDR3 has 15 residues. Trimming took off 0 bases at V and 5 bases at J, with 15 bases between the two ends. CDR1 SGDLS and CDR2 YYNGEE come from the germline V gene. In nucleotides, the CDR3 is TGTGCCAGCAGCGTAGGAAGGGGCCGCAGGGACGAGCAGTACTTC. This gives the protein CASSVGRGRRDEQYF.

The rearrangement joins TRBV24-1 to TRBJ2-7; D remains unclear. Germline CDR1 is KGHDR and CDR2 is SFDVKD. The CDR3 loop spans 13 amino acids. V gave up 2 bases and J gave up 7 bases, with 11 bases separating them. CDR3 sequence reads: CATSDSRLAEQYF. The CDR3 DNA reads TGTGCCACCAGTGATTCCAGGCTTGCGGAGCAGTACTTC.

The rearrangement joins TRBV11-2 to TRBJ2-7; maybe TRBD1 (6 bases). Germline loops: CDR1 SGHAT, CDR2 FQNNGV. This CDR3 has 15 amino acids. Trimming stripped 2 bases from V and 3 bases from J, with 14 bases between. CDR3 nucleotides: TGTGCCAGCAGCTTATCGTGGACAGCCGACTACGAGCAGTACTTC. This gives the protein CASSLSWTADYEQYF.